The sequence of this T cell receptor beta chain was determined in a study of CD8 T cells in Susac syndrome. Study-level information: Among sequenced Susac syndrome patients, six had active disease and under ten were in remission.

Peripheral blood CD8+ and CD4+ T cells were profiled by TCR beta sequencing. While CD8+ and CD4+ T cells were isolated negatively, TEMRA cells were enriched by FACS. Random hexamers primed reverse transcription of roughly 0.5 to 1 ug RNA. TCRdb re-derived calls from the immunoSEQ multiplex PCR reads in MiXCR, one entry per CDR3 protein. This sample carries about 120,000 distinct CDR3 sequences, 85% to 95% of them seen once, and the ten largest clones take around 0.27%. General study points: In total CD8+ repertoires, about 16 Susac-specific public clones were found, and roughly 5 in CD8+ TEMRA repertoires.

CDR1 is SGHVS, CDR2 FNYEAQ, per germline. This CDR3 contains 14 residues. The V end was cut by 5 bases, the J end by 3 bases, with 14 bases between. Regarding this clonotype: The antigen is not known.

The material sequenced was CD8+ T cells from PBMCs. This sequence was found in a human donor with Susac syndrome. V gene TRBV7-6 combines with J gene TRBJ2-7, with D perhaps matching TRBD2 (5 bases). The CDR3 is CASSPEGGFYEQYF. The CDR3 bases are TGTGCCAGCAGCCCAGAGGGCGGGTTCTACGAGCAGTACTTC.